Shown below are 19 T cell receptor beta chains from a single sample sequenced in a study of blood T cell repertoires in COVID-19. The assay was immunoSEQ multiplex PCR, and TCRdb's table has in-frame clones only and misses some. The repertoire consists of over 40,000 clones, with roughly 89% occurring once and the leading ten covering approximately 26%. The sample taken for sequencing was peripheral blood. The origin of the receptors is a human donor in a cohort sampled during active COVID-19.

The J gene is TRBJ2-6, the V gene TRBV30; TRBD1 agrees at 9 bases. V lost 2 bases to trimming and J lost 0 bases; unmatched junction nucleotides: 2. The CDR3 consists of 16 residues. Per germline, CDR1 GTSNPN and CDR2 SVGIG (reference sequence). DNA of the CDR3: TGTGCCTGGAGTCGACAGGGGGGCTCTGGGGCCAACGTCCTGACTTTC. Amino acids: CAWSRQGGSGANVLTF.

This CDR3 is CASSGLAGGPSTDTQYF. In DNA, the CDR3 is TGCGCCAGCAGCGGACTAGCGGGGGGGCCTAGCACAGATACGCAGTATTTT. The gene calls are TRBV5-1 and TRBJ2-3; TRBD2 aligns across 15 bases. From germline, CDR1 is SGHRS and CDR2 YFSETQ. V was clipped by 4 bases and J by 0 bases; unmatched bases: 3. The CDR3 runs to 17 residues.

The gene calls are TRBV6-6 and TRBJ1-1; D is ambiguous. V was clipped by 0 bases and J by 0 bases, with 8 bases between them. Germline loops: CDR1 MNHNY, CDR2 SVGAGI (reference sequence). The CDR3 contains 15 residues. This chain's CDR3 is CASSYSSGLNTEAFF. CDR3 nucleotides: TGTGCCAGCAGTTACTCGAGCGGGCTGAACACTGAAGCTTTCTTT.

V is TRBV2 and J is TRBJ2-3; 9 bases align to TRBD1. The CDR3 consists of 14 residues. CDR1 is SNHLY and CDR2 is FYNNEI in the germline V gene. The J segment lost 4 bases and the V segment lost 7 bases, leaving 6 bases of the junction unmatched. CDR3 sequence: CASKWTGVSDTQYF. CDR3 DNA sequence: TGTGCCAGCAAATGGACAGGGGTGTCAGATACGCAGTATTTT.

This clone qualifies as large. The rearrangement uses TRBV5-5 and TRBJ2-3; D is unclear. The CDR3 length is 11 residues. Germline V gene sequence: CDR1 SGHKS, CDR2 YYEKEE (reference sequence). Trimming pared 6 bases from V and 4 bases from J, leaving 6 bases between. The CDR3 here is CASTLSDTQYF. CDR3 DNA sequence: TGTGCCAGCACCCTTTCAGATACGCAGTATTTT.

This clone was seen only once. The chain links TRBV15 to TRBJ2-1; D perhaps matches TRBD2 (6 bases). Germline V CDR1 and CDR2: LNHNV, YYDKDF (reference sequence). CDR3 length equals 18 residues. The V end was cut by 0 bases, the J end by 0 bases, with 15 bases between. CDR3 coding DNA: TGTGCCACCAGCAGAGATCGGGTTAGCGGAAGCTCCTACAATGAGCAGTTCTTC. This sequence encodes CATSRDRVSGSSYNEQFF.

CDR3: CASSLASSGSNEQFF. CDR3 DNA sequence: TGTGCCAGCAGCTTAGCTTCTAGCGGGAGTAATGAGCAGTTCTTC. The gene calls are TRBV11-3 and TRBJ2-1; TRBD2 matches at 10 bases. Germline V gene sequence: CDR1 SGHNT, CDR2 YENEEA. This CDR3 contains 15 residues. Trimming cost V 1 base and J 7 bases; bases outside gene matches: 4.

The chain is built from TRBV24-1 and TRBJ2-3, with D tentatively TRBD2 (5 bases). This CDR3 region has 16 residues. The germline CDR1 and CDR2 sequences are KGHDR and SFDVKD. V was clipped by 3 bases and J by 4 bases, with 16 bases between them. The CDR3 DNA sequence: TGTGCCACCAGTGATAAGGCAGGCGGAGGCCCAGATACGCAGTATTTT. It translates to CATSDKAGGGPDTQYF.

This clone was observed once. The V call is TRBV5-1, the J call TRBJ2-7; 7 bases are a match to TRBD1. The germline CDR1 and CDR2 sequences are SGHRS and YFSETQ. Trimming cost V 4 bases and J 2 bases; bases outside gene matches: 6. The CDR3 is 14 residues long. The DNA for the CDR3 is TGCGCCAGCAGCGTAGCCGGGACAGCCTACGAGCAGTACTTC. It encodes CASSVAGTAYEQYF.

V is TRBV6-5 and J is TRBJ2-3; a possible D gene is TRBD1 (6 bases). Trimming took off 6 bases at V and 2 bases at J, with 12 bases between the two ends. The CDR3 length is 14 residues. Per the germline V gene, CDR1 is MNHEY and CDR2 is SVGAGI. For the CDR3, the DNA is TGTGCCAGCAGAAACCGGGACAACACAGATACGCAGTATTTT. Translation: CASRNRDNTDTQYF.

The V gene is TRBV4-1, the J gene TRBJ2-1; TRBD2 agrees at 14 bases. The CDR3 totals 19 residues. Germline assignment: CDR1 MGHRA and CDR2 YSYEKL. The junction had 15 bases not matched to a gene; V was cut back by 4 bases and J by 7 bases. The CDR3 protein is CASSPRTSGRNPLGNEQFF. CDR3 bases: TGCGCCAGCAGCCCACGGACTAGCGGGAGGAATCCCTTGGGGAATGAGCAGTTCTTC.

The chain has TRBV20-1 and TRBJ1-1; the D is unclear. The CDR3 is made up of 11 amino acids. The ends were cut back, 3 bases at V and 3 bases at J, with 5 bases in the middle. From germline, CDR1 is DFQATT and CDR2 SNEGSKA (reference sequence). The CDR3 spells CSARTHTEAFF. As DNA, the CDR3 is TGCAGTGCTAGGACACACACTGAAGCTTTCTTT.

For this clone: Other DNA sequences in the sample encode the same CDR3. The J gene is TRBJ2-5, the V gene TRBV19; TRBD2 matches 9 bases. V was clipped by 5 bases and J by 5 bases; unmatched bases: 18. Looked up from germline, CDR1 is LNHDA and CDR2 is SQIVND (reference sequence). CDR3 length: 18 residues. This chain's CDR3 is CASSFLGGRGRAGETQYF. The DNA of the CDR3 is TGTGCCAGTAGTTTTCTCGGGGGGCGCGGGAGGGCCGGGGAGACCCAGTACTTC.

This CDR3 is CASSLRQGQGWEKLFF. For the CDR3, the DNA is TGCGCCAGCAGCTTGCGACAGGGACAGGGCTGGGAAAAACTGTTTTTT. J is TRBJ1-4 and V is TRBV5-1; 9 bases are shared with TRBD1. V lost 1 base, J lost 8 bases, and 9 bases stayed unmatched. The germline V gene encodes CDR1 SGHRS and CDR2 YFSETQ. The CDR3 runs 16 residues.

This clone was seen just once. The chain is built from TRBV9 and TRBJ2-3, with 10 bases that match TRBD2. The CDR3 runs to 16 residues. The germline gives CDR1 SGDLS, CDR2 YYNGEE. The trim removed 3 bases at V and 1 base at J, leaving 5 bases unmatched. The CDR3, as DNA: TGTGCCAGCAGCGGGGATAGCGGGGGGCGCACAGATACGCAGTATTTT. Its protein product is CASSGDSGGRTDTQYF.

This clone has only a few counts. The CDR3 nucleotides are TGTGCCAGCAGTTTATATGGCAGGGGGCTCGGCAATCAGCCCCAGCATTTT. It specifies CASSLYGRGLGNQPQHF. This chain links TRBV28 with TRBJ1-5; 8 nucleotides align to TRBD1. CDR1 and CDR2 (germline): MDHEN, SYDVKM. The CDR3 contains 17 residues. The V gene end was trimmed by 1 base and the J gene end by 2 bases; junction bases not matched to a gene: 7.

The V call is TRBV6-1, the J call TRBJ2-2; TRBD1 agrees at 7 bases. The CDR3 runs to 13 residues. Germline CDR1 reads MNHNS; CDR2 reads SASEGT. The junction had 5 bases not matched to a gene; V was cut back by 4 bases and J by 9 bases. The CDR3 DNA follows: TGTGCCAGCAGTGCCACAGGGGACAGGGAGCTGTTTTTT. As protein: CASSATGDRELFF.

This sequence joins TRBV19 and TRBJ2-3, with unresolved D. Trimming took off 0 bases at V and 2 bases at J, with 12 bases between the two ends. Germline CDR1 reads LNHDA; CDR2 reads SQIVND (reference sequence). The length of the CDR3 is 16 residues. CDR3 protein: CASSIDLTSFTDTQYF. Written as DNA, the CDR3 is TGTGCCAGTAGTATAGATTTGACTTCTTTCACAGATACGCAGTATTTT.

The rearrangement joins TRBV19 to TRBJ1-1, with unresolved D. Germline lookup yields CDR1 LNHDA and CDR2 SQIVND (reference sequence). The CDR3 is 13 residues long. Trimming left V 7 bases short and J 3 bases short, with 12 bases between. This CDR3 reads CASTLLGDTEAFF. CDR3 sequence (DNA): TGTGCCAGTACCCTTCTCGGGGACACTGAAGCTTTCTTT.